Listed below are T cell receptor beta chains from one sample, sequenced in a study of T cell repertoires in cytomegalovirus infection. TCRdb itself ran the reads through MiXCR, one entry per CDR3 protein. Of approximately 550,000 distinct CDR3 sequences in the sample, 16% are singletons; the top ten hold more than 20%. The sample taken for sequencing was CD8+ T cells from PBMCs. Receptor source: a human donor in good health (CMV status not recorded). Some clones in this sample may be carry-over from other donors' samples. The CDR3 runs from the conserved cysteine through the conserved F or W. A D gene is named only where the DNA matches it firmly. Not every row has a clone size; where given, it reads once, few, many or a size class.

d_gene,v_gene,abundance,len,j_gene,CDR3aa,CDR3nt
NA,TRBV25-1,NA,17,TRBJ2-5,CASSHPLAGRLQETQYF,TGTGCCAGCAGCCACCCCTTGGCGGGACGTCTCCAAGAGACCCAGTACTTC
NA,TRBV11-2,many,16,TRBJ2-3,CASSPATGPLLDTQYF,TGTGCCAGCAGCCCCGCTACAGGGCCCCTTTTGGATACGCAGTATTTT
TRBD1,TRBV19,few,14,TRBJ1-1,CASSVGQGYTEAFF,TGTGCCAGTAGTGTGGGACAGGGCTACACTGAAGCTTTCTTT
NA,TRBV7-7,NA,14,TRBJ2-3,CASSQGGPKDTQYF,TGTGCCAGCAGCCAAGGTGGCCCTAAGGATACGCAGTATTTT
TRBD1,TRBV29-1,many,16,TRBJ1-1,CSVVGRGHSLRTEAFF,TGCAGCGTTGTGGGCAGGGGGCACTCTTTACGGACTGAAGCTTTCTTT
NA,TRBV13,NA,15,TRBJ2-3,CASSLSKGPTDTQYF,TGTGCCAGCAGCCTGTCGAAGGGACCCACAGATACGCAGTATTTT
TRBD1,TRBV6-5,few,14,TRBJ2-5,CASARQGGGETQYF,TGTGCCAGCGCCAGACAGGGGGGCGGAGAGACCCAGTACTTC
NA,TRBV23-1,NA,14,TRBJ1-5,CASTEGQTLGPQHF,TGCGCCAGCACCGAAGGACAGACCTTAGGGCCCCAGCATTTT
NA,TRBV11-2,many,20,TRBJ2-1,CASSFPLTGGRDPSYNEQFF,TGTGCCAGCAGCTTCCCCCTCACGGGGGGCCGGGATCCCTCCTACAATGAGCAGTTCTTC
TRBD1,TRBV27,few,12,TRBJ2-7,CATRTGTYEQYF,TGTGCCACTCGGACAGGAACCTACGAGCAGTACTTC
TRBD1,TRBV27,many,16,TRBJ1-5,CASRGQGGYSNQPQHF,TGTGCCAGCAGAGGGCAGGGGGGTTATAGCAATCAGCCCCAGCATTTT
NA,TRBV4-2,many,16,TRBJ1-1,CASSPLEGPMNTEAFF,TGTGCCAGCAGCCCCCTTGAGGGACCGATGAACACTGAAGCTTTCTTT
NA,TRBV27,many,15,TRBJ2-5,CASSLRTATKETQYF,TGTGCCAGCAGTTTAAGAACAGCTACTAAAGAGACCCAGTACTTC
TRBD1,TRBV27,few,13,TRBJ1-2,CASSPDRGRGYTF,TGTGCCAGCAGTCCGGACAGGGGGCGCGGCTACACCTTC
TRBD1,TRBV6-6,NA,16,TRBJ1-4,CASSYLGQGEDEKLFF,TGTGCCAGCAGTTACCTTGGACAGGGGGAGGATGAAAAACTGTTTTTT
NA,TRBV7-6,many,15,TRBJ2-7,CASSTDLQGNNEQYF,TGTGCCAGCAGCACGGACCTACAGGGTAACAACGAGCAGTACTTC
TRBD2,TRBV19,few,17,TRBJ2-3,CASSSWTSGYSTDTQYF,TGTGCCAGTAGTTCTTGGACTAGCGGGTATAGCACAGATACGCAGTATTTT
TRBD2,TRBV19,NA,15,TRBJ2-2,CASRVLAGDTGELFF,TGTGCCAGTAGAGTACTAGCGGGAGACACCGGGGAGCTGTTTTTT
TRBD2,TRBV7-9,many,18,TRBJ2-2,CASSFPTGLALVTGELFF,TGTGCCAGCAGCTTTCCGACTGGACTAGCGTTAGTCACCGGGGAGCTGTTTTTT
TRBD2,TRBV7-9,many,17,TRBJ2-1,CASSLLGETSGYNEQFF,TGTGCCAGCAGCTTATTGGGCGAGACTAGCGGATACAATGAGCAGTTCTTC
TRBD1,TRBV10-3,many,14,TRBJ2-7,CAISPSGTAYEQYF,TGTGCCATCAGTCCCTCCGGGACAGCCTACGAGCAGTACTTC
TRBD1,TRBV6-6,NA,18,TRBJ1-2,CASSWLKPSTGRESGYTF,TGTGCCAGCAGTTGGCTGAAACCATCGACAGGGAGGGAGAGTGGCTACACCTTC
NA,TRBV20-1,NA,12,TRBJ2-7,CSARIQTVEQYF,TGCAGTGCTAGAATCCAGACCGTGGAGCAGTACTTC
TRBD1,TRBV7-9,many,16,TRBJ2-7,CASSFPQTGGRNEQYF,TGTGCCAGCAGCTTTCCTCAGACAGGGGGCAGGAACGAGCAGTACTTC
NA,TRBV2,few,13,TRBJ2-7,CASSNLGSYEQYF,TGTGCCAGCAGTAACCTAGGGTCCTACGAGCAGTACTTC
NA,TRBV29-1,few,13,TRBJ2-7,CSVPRDNSYEQYF,TGCAGCGTACCCCGGGACAATAGTTACGAGCAGTACTTC
TRBD1,TRBV24-1,few,15,TRBJ1-5,CATSDFRGGRQPQHF,TGTGCCACCAGTGATTTCAGAGGGGGCCGGCAGCCCCAGCATTTT
NA,TRBV9,NA,15,TRBJ1-1,CASSVEAGLNTEAFF,TGTGCCAGCAGCGTAGAGGCAGGTCTGAACACTGAAGCTTTCTTT
NA,TRBV11-2,many,14,TRBJ2-7,CASSFATGSYEQYF,TGTGCCAGCAGCTTCGCCACCGGCTCCTACGAGCAGTACTTC
TRBD1,TRBV6-1,many,21,TRBJ2-1,CASSNDRGLGLLTSSYNEQFF,TGTGCCAGCAGCAACGACAGGGGGCTTGGGCTGCTAACAAGCTCCTACAATGAGCAGTTCTTC
TRBD2,TRBV20-1,NA,15,TRBJ2-3,CSATTSGTSTDTQYF,TGCAGTGCTACCACTAGCGGAACTAGCACAGATACGCAGTATTTT
NA,TRBV19,many,15,TRBJ1-5,CASSSPDRNDQPQHF,TGTGCCAGTAGTAGTCCTGACAGGAATGATCAGCCCCAGCATTTT
NA,TRBV5-1,NA,16,TRBJ2-1,CASSPGDGPIYNEQFF,TGCGCCAGCAGCCCGGGTGACGGACCGATCTACAATGAGCAGTTCTTC
NA,TRBV2,NA,16,TRBJ1-3,CASSDSEFPSGNTIYF,TGTGCCAGCAGTGACTCCGAGTTTCCCTCTGGAAACACCATATATTTT
NA,TRBV24-1,many,15,TRBJ2-5,CATSEGTSAWETQYF,TGTGCCACCAGTGAAGGGACATCCGCCTGGGAGACCCAGTACTTC
TRBD2,TRBV6-1,many,16,TRBJ2-5,CASSTGLAGGRQTQYF,TGTGCCAGCAGTACCGGACTAGCGGGGGGGCGACAGACCCAGTACTTC
TRBD2,TRBV9,few,18,TRBJ2-2,CASSGSFAGDSNTGELFF,TGTGCCAGCAGCGGAAGTTTCGCGGGAGATTCGAACACCGGGGAGCTGTTTTTT
NA,TRBV7-2,many,13,TRBJ2-3,CASSLASHDTQYF,TGTGCCAGCAGCCTCGCGAGTCACGATACGCAGTATTTT
TRBD1,TRBV29-1,few,14,TRBJ1-1,CSVDTGGAVTEAFF,TGCAGCGTCGACACAGGGGGCGCGGTCACTGAAGCTTTCTTT
NA,TRBV27,many,11,TRBJ2-1,CAGGLGGEQFF,TGTGCCGGGGGCCTCGGAGGCGAGCAGTTCTTC
NA,TRBV6-5,NA,15,TRBJ1-1,CASSYSRGGHTEAFF,TGTGCCAGCAGTTACTCGCGTGGGGGGCACACTGAAGCTTTCTTT
TRBD1,TRBV5-1,few,16,TRBJ2-5,CASSLAGGTGVETQYF,TGCGCCAGCAGCTTGGCCGGGGGGACAGGGGTGGAGACCCAGTACTTC
NA,TRBV13,NA,13,TRBJ2-1,CASSLGRNFRLFF,TGTGCCAGCAGCTTAGGCCGTAACTTCAGGCTGTTCTTC
NA,TRBV27,many,13,TRBJ1-5,CASSLRFHQPQHF,TGTGCCAGCAGTTTGAGGTTCCATCAGCCCCAGCATTTT
NA,TRBV5-1,few,14,TRBJ2-2,CASSSTDNTGELFF,TGCGCCAGCAGCTCGACGGACAACACCGGGGAGCTGTTTTTT
NA,TRBV7-9,many,15,TRBJ2-7,CASSSLAGSAYEQYF,TGTGCCAGCAGCTCCCTCGCGGGCTCCGCATACGAGCAGTACTTC
NA,TRBV28,NA,15,TRBJ2-5,CASGSSGASRETQYF,TGTGCCAGCGGGAGTAGCGGAGCTTCGCGGGAGACCCAGTACTTC
NA,TRBV27,many,15,TRBJ1-3,CASSLSGSSGNTIYF,TGTGCCAGCAGTTTAAGCGGTAGCTCTGGAAACACCATATATTTT
TRBD2,TRBV27,NA,16,TRBJ2-7,CASSFKAGGNLYEQYF,TGTGCCAGCAGTTTCAAGGCGGGGGGCAACCTATACGAGCAGTACTTC
NA,TRBV6-2/TRBV6-3,many,13,TRBJ1-5,CASSPQRNQPQHF,TGTGCCAGCAGTCCCCAGAGGAATCAGCCCCAGCATTTT
NA,TRBV27,few,14,TRBJ2-7,CASSFGRGLYEQYF,TGTGCCAGCAGTTTTGGCAGGGGCCTTTACGAGCAGTACTTC
TRBD1,TRBV7-3,many,15,TRBJ2-1,CASSPGTGTYNEQFF,TGTGCCAGCAGCCCTGGGACAGGTACCTACAATGAGCAGTTCTTC
TRBD1,TRBV7-3,many,15,TRBJ1-2,CASSPQGQGNYGYTF,TGTGCCAGCAGCCCCCAGGGACAGGGGAACTATGGCTACACCTTC
NA,TRBV7-9,many,14,TRBJ1-1,CASSLVLPNTEAFF,TGTGCCAGCAGCTTAGTCCTGCCGAACACTGAAGCTTTCTTT
NA,TRBV6-2/TRBV6-3,NA,16,TRBJ1-5,CASRRPSKGGNQPQHF,TGTGCCAGCAGGCGGCCCTCGAAGGGTGGCAATCAGCCCCAGCATTTT
NA,TRBV7-6,many,13,TRBJ1-2,CASSLVLEGIYTF,TGTGCCAGCAGCTTAGTATTGGAAGGGATCTACACCTTC